What follows is one TCR beta chain and its context. Trimming pared 1 base from V and 4 bases from J, leaving 8 bases between. The CDR3 totals 14 residues. Germline V gene sequence: CDR1 SGHTA, CDR2 FQGNSA. The repertoire was sequenced with immunoSEQ multiplex PCR; TCRdb's copy has only in-frame clones and lacks some. The sample holds under 90,000 clones, around 89% seen once. These data originate in a study of OX40 agonist ivuxolimab in advanced cancers. The source was CD4+ or CD8+ T cells sorted from blood, collected in a trial of the OX40 agonist ivuxolimab. The chain uses TRBV7-2 and TRBJ1-5; D is unresolved. The source of this sequence is an adult with an advanced solid tumor such as melanoma, head and neck, liver or kidney cancer. The CDR3 loop reads CASSLGRGNQPQHF. For the CDR3, the DNA is TGTGCCAGCAGCTTAGGACGCGGGAATCAGCCCCAGCATTTT. Full variable domain (rest looked up from reference TRBV7-2 and TRBJ1-5): GAGVSQSPSNKVTEKGKDVELRCDPISGHTALYWYRQSLGQGLEFLIYFQGNSAPDKSGLPSDRFSAERTGGSVSTLTIQRTQQEDSAVYLCASSLGRGNQPQHFGDGTRLSIL.